The source of this T cell receptor beta chain is a study of PD-L1 blockade in urothelial cancer. Study-level points and caveats: Having blood TCR clonality under the median before treatment predicted better survival.

CDR1 is MGHRA, CDR2 YSYEKL, per germline. V trimming: 0 bases; J trimming: 3 bases; junction bases outside the gene matches: 10. This CDR3 has 18 residues. For this clone: Its antigen remains unidentified.

Every PCR got spiked synthetic TCR analog templates. Clones were read by immunoSEQ multiplex PCR, and TCRdb kept only the in-frame ones, dropping some. The sample consists of about 88,000 clones, 90% of them appearing once. The source is a man aged 55-75 years with urothelial cancer. The chain couples TRBV4-1 to TRBJ2-4, with TRBD2 matching 8 bases. The specimen was PBMCs, collected around atezolizumab (anti-PD-L1) treatment. The DNA for the CDR3 is TGCGCCAGCAGCCAAGATTTAACTGCGGGGGGTTTCAAAAACATTCAGTACTTC. Protein product: CASSQDLTAGGFKNIQYF.